This TCR beta chain was sequenced during a study of human T cells and chemical hapten exposure. Indicated time point: patch test 2, 6 weeks after DPC sensitization. The treatment here: therapeutic diphenylcyclopropenone sensitization with weekly scalp DPC. The trim removed 3 bases at V and 10 bases at J, leaving 9 bases unmatched. Germline CDR1 and CDR2: KGHDR and SFDVKD. The CDR3 sequence is 14 residues long. TCRdb reanalysed the RACE reads using MiXCR and keeps one entry per CDR3 protein. This sample has 80,000 to 100,000 distinct CDR3 sequences, with 7.5% to 10% found just once. This chain connects TRBV24-1 to TRBJ1-1; 8 positions match TRBD1. The TCR comes from a woman aged 40 to 50 with alopecia areata. Some clones in this sample may be carry-over from other donors' samples. The specimen was whole blood, collected in connection with sensitization to the hapten diphenylcyclopropenone (DPC). DNA for the CDR3: TGTGCCACCAGTGATCCCTGGACAGGGTTGGGAGCTTTCTTT. This encodes CATSDPWTGLGAFF.